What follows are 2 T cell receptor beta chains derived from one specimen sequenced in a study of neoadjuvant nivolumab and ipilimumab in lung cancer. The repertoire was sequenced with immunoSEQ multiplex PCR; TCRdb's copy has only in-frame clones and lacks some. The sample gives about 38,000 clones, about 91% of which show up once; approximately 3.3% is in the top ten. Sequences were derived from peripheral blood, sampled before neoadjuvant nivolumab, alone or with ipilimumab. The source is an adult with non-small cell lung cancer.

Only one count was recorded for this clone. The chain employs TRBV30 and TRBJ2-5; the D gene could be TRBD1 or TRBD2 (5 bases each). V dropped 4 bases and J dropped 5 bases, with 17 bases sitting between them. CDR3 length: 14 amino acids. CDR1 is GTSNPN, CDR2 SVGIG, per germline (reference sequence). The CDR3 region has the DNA TGTGCCTGGAACCGGCAGGGAAGAGGGGAGACCCAGTACTTC. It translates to CAWNRQGRGETQYF.

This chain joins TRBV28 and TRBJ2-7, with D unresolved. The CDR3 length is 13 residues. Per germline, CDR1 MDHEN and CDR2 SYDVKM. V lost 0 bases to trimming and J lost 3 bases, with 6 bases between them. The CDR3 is CASSLWRSYEQYF. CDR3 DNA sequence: TGTGCCAGCAGTTTATGGCGCAGCTACGAGCAGTACTTC. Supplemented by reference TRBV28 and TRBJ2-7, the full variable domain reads DVKVTQSSRYLVKRTGEKVFLECVQDMDHENMFWYRQDPGLGLRLIYFSYDVKMKEKGDIPEGYSVSREKKERFSLILESASTNQTSMYLCASSLWRSYEQYFGPGTRLTVT.